This record concerns one T cell receptor beta chain sequence. Its specificity is not known. The use of a sample-barcoded 5' primer and a J-beta primer mix characterized a second PCR of 7 to 11 cycles. Each CDR3 protein is one row after TCRdb ran MiXCR on the 5' RACE reads. The sample consists of 900,000 to 950,000 distinct CDR3 sequences, about 28% of them appearing once. The sample originates from a study of blood T cells in healthy people across ages. Study information: When template switching was applied, about one barcoded beta molecule was captured per two T cells. Regarding the study as a whole: Any conclusive comparison of naive versus antigen-experienced cells was prevented by using unsorted PBMCs.

The germline CDR1 and CDR2 sequences are DFQATT and SNEGSKA (reference sequence). The CDR3 loop spans 13 amino acids. The ends were cut back, 3 bases at V and 0 bases at J, with 6 bases in the middle. The same data also contributed to another study, on T cells of mothers and their children.

The sequenced sample was blood. This TCR came from a woman aged 40 to 55 in good health. This sequence joins TRBV20-1 and TRBJ2-1; the D is unclear. The CDR3 DNA reads as TGCAGTGCTAGCGGGTACTCCTACAATGAGCAGTTCTTC. It encodes CSASGYSYNEQFF.